The 7 T cell receptor beta chains below were found in one sample sequenced in a study of CD8 T cells in ankylosing spondylitis. TCRdb used MiXCR to reprocess the 5' RACE reads, holding one entry per CDR3 protein. In the table there are 80,000 to 90,000 distinct CDR3 sequences, approximately 30% of which are singletons. Sequenced: blood, either unsorted or a sorted T cell fraction (not recorded which). Receptor source: a male donor with ankylosing spondylitis or in good health (not recorded which).

V is TRBV21-1 and J is TRBJ1-5; TRBD1, the table's D call, lacks a check against the DNA. TRBV21-1 has pseudogene status. The CDR3 is made up of 15 amino acids. The CDR3 DNA is TGTGCCAGCAACTTAGGGACAGGGGGCACTCAGCCCCAGCATTTT. Residues: CASNLGTGGTQPQHF.

The V and J genes are TRBV5-6 and TRBJ1-1, with a weak D call TRBD1 (5 bases). Germline CDR1 is SGHDT and CDR2 is YYEEEE. There are 14 residues in the CDR3. Trimming removed 1 base at V and 5 bases at J, with 12 bases between. CDR3 DNA: TGTGCCAGCAGCTTGCTTGAGGGGAGGACTGAAGCTTTCTTT. This translates into CASSLLEGRTEAFF.

The sample holds a few counts of this clonotype. This chain joins TRBV5-1 and TRBJ1-2; D uncertain. The germline CDR1 and CDR2 sequences are SGHRS and YFSETQ. The CDR3 runs 14 residues. Trimming shortened V by 3 bases and J by 2 bases, and 11 bases separated the two germline ends. CDR3 protein: CASSSREANYGYTF. CDR3 sequence (DNA): TGCGCCAGCAGCTCCCGGGAGGCGAACTATGGCTACACCTTC.

The J gene is TRBJ2-1, the V gene TRBV5-1; tentative D call: TRBD2 (6 bases). Looked up from germline, CDR1 is SGHRS and CDR2 is YFSETQ. Trimming pared 4 bases from V and 5 bases from J, leaving 13 bases between. This CDR3 is 14 amino acids long. The CDR3, as DNA: TGCGCCAGCAGCGGAGGGCGGATGGACAATGAGCAGTTCTTC. Amino acids: CASSGGRMDNEQFF.

This clonotype was detected only once. V gene TRBV20-1 combines with J gene TRBJ2-7; either TRBD1 or TRBD2 may supply D (5 bases each). This CDR3 is built from 15 residues. Trimming took off 3 bases at V and 3 bases at J, with 18 bases between the two ends. CDR1 and CDR2 from the germline V gene are DFQATT and SNEGSKA (reference sequence). CDR3 region: CSASLWDVASYEQYF. DNA for the CDR3: TGCAGTGCTAGCCTTTGGGACGTAGCCAGCTACGAGCAGTACTTC.

J is TRBJ2-1 and V is TRBV4-2; D call uncertain. Trimming removed 0 bases from V and 5 bases from J, with 8 bases in between. The CDR3 runs to 14 residues. Germline V gives CDR1 LGHNA, CDR2 YNFKEQ. CDR3 nucleotide sequence: TGTGCCAGCAGCCAAGATGTCGCCAACAATGAGCAGTTCTTC. Amino acids: CASSQDVANNEQFF.

The chain has TRBV7-9 and TRBJ2-5; D perhaps matches TRBD1 (7 bases). V lost 1 base to trimming and J lost 4 bases, with 16 bases between them. The CDR3 loop spans 16 amino acids. Germline assignment: CDR1 SEHNR and CDR2 FQNEAQ (reference sequence). CDR3 protein: CASSLGDRLGLETQYF. CDR3 coding DNA: TGTGCCAGCAGCTTAGGGGACAGACTAGGCCTAGAGACCCAGTACTTC. The full variable domain, rest sourced from reference TRBV7-9 and TRBJ2-5, is DTGVSQNPRHKITKRGQNVTFRCDPISEHNRLYWYRQTLGQGPEFLTYFQNEAQLEKSRLLSDRFSAERPKGSFSTLEIQRTEQGDSAMYLCASSLGDRLGLETQYFGPGTRLLVL.